This TCR beta chain came from a study of siplizumab effects on memory and regulatory T cells. Trimming pared 5 bases from V and 2 bases from J, leaving 13 bases between. CDR1 is GTSNPN, CDR2 SVGIG, per germline (reference sequence). This CDR3 spans 13 amino acids. About this clone itself: Its antigen is currently unknown.

Sequencing was performed with immunoSEQ multiplex PCR; in TCRdb, only in-frame clones are kept and a portion is missing. The sample contains more than 95,000 clones, approximately 93% of which appear only once. Regarding the study as a whole: Few alloreactive clones mapped to unstimulated subsets.

This sequence joins TRBV30 and TRBJ2-7; possibly TRBD1 or TRBD2 for D (6 bases each). The material sequenced was Tregs sorted from blood. The receptor comes from a human donor in good health. The CDR3 DNA reads as TGTGCCTGGGTCCGGAGGGGGGCCTACGAGCAGTACTTC. Amino acids: CAWVRRGAYEQYF.